This T cell receptor (beta chain) was sequenced during a study of regulatory T cells in long-lasting Graves disease. The time point: newly diagnosed GD, antithyroid drugs for less than 3 months. RNA extracted from PBMCs served as the sequencing template. The germline gives CDR1 MNHEY, CDR2 SMNVEV (reference sequence). The CDR3 runs to 14 residues. The ends were cut back, 1 base at V and 8 bases at J, with 14 bases in the middle. This clonotype was recorded many times. According to the study, TCR beta libraries were built with iRepertoire HTBI primers and CDR3-region Arm-PCR. TCRdb re-derived calls from the multiplex PCR reads in MiXCR, one entry per CDR3 protein. The repertoire holds over 200,000 distinct CDR3 sequences, with roughly 18% as singletons.

Here the sequenced sample was peripheral blood mononuclear cells (PBMCs), taken at new diagnosis, from a patient treated with antithyroid drugs. This receptor was obtained from a female donor with Graves disease. The chain has TRBV27 and TRBJ1-2; D remains unclear. The CDR3 DNA follows: TGTGCCAGCAGTTTATTAGGGAGCAATCGGGGCTACACCTTC. This codes for CASSLLGSNRGYTF.